Each of the 13 T cell receptor beta chains below was sequenced from the same sample in a study of low-dose radiotherapy and immunotherapy resistance in tumors. cDNA synthesis used a TRAV/TRBV-specific primer set for both chains. The PCR that amplified TCRs ran for around 20 cycles, relying on a constant-region primer and a V-primer adapter. TCRdb ran MiXCR on the reads and lists one entry per CDR3 protein. The data contain roughly 90,000 distinct CDR3 sequences, 20% to 25% of them singletons. The time point denotes: after trial treatment. Treatment in this sample: LDRT plus nivolumab, ipilimumab, low-dose cyclophosphamide and aspirin (RACIN trial). Specimen: PBMCs, collected after low-dose radiotherapy plus immunotherapy. Every receptor here comes from a female donor with ovarian cancer.

This clonotype was seen more than once but under ten times. The CDR3 nucleotides are TGTGCCACCAGTGATTCGGGGGCGGGAAATGAAAAACTGTTTTTT. Protein product: CATSDSGAGNEKLFF. The V call is TRBV24-1, the J call TRBJ1-4, with TRBD1 as a possible D gene (6 bases). Germline V gene lookup returns CDR1 KGHDR and CDR2 SFDVKD. The germline V and J ends were trimmed by 2 bases and 5 bases, with 11 bases remaining between them. CDR3 length equals 15 residues.

This clonotype has ten or more counts. The V and J genes are TRBV5-4 and TRBJ2-7; D gene unclear. The V gene lost 1 base and the J gene lost 1 base, with 9 bases spanning the gap. The CDR3 is made up of 14 amino acids. Germline CDR1 SGHNT, CDR2 YYREEE (reference sequence). The CDR3 here is CASSLSLGSYEQYF. DNA of the CDR3: TGTGCCAGCAGCTTGAGCCTGGGGTCCTACGAGCAGTACTTC.

This clonotype was recorded many times. V is TRBV19 and J is TRBJ1-5, with D perhaps matching TRBD1 (5 bases). Germline CDR1 and CDR2: LNHDA and SQIVND (reference sequence). The CDR3 extends over 13 amino acids. The germline V and J ends were trimmed by 6 bases and 1 base, with 7 bases remaining between them. Here the CDR3 DNA reads TGTGCCAGTAGGGCAGGGAGCAATCAGCCCCAGCATTTT. It translates to CASRAGSNQPQHF.

This clonotype was observed a single time. A far bigger clonotype differs at one base, so this is likely a read error. Without the conserved terminal phenylalanine or tryptophan, this CDR3 likely stems from a read error. The chain uses TRBV6-1 and TRBJ1-1; no definite D call. This CDR3 is built from 15 residues. Germline lookup yields CDR1 MNHNS and CDR2 SASEGT. The germline V and J ends were trimmed by 5 bases and 1 base, with 14 bases remaining between them. Here the CDR3 reads CASSYSGVWNTEAFS. The CDR3 DNA is TGTGCCAGCAGTTACTCTGGGGTGTGGAACACTGAAGCTTTCTCT.

This clonotype has at least ten counts. V and J are TRBV20-1 and TRBJ1-6, with 8 bases aligning to TRBD1. This CDR3 is built from 16 residues. The germline V gene encodes CDR1 DFQATT and CDR2 SNEGSKA (reference sequence). V lost 1 base and J lost 0; bases outside the gene matches: 2. The CDR3 sequence is CSARVGTGSYNSPLHF. CDR3 sequence (DNA): TGCAGTGCTAGAGTAGGGACAGGCTCCTATAATTCACCCCTCCACTTT.

This clonotype was seen many times. The V and J genes are TRBV12-3 or TRBV12-4 and TRBJ1-5, with 10 bases matching TRBD1. Germline trimming cut 3 bases from V and 9 bases from J; bases unmatched to any gene: 5. The CDR3 has 14 amino acids. This CDR3 reads CASSFPGQGRPQHF. The CDR3 DNA reads TGTGCCAGCAGTTTTCCGGGACAGGGGAGGCCCCAGCATTTT.

This clonotype was counted many times. The chain has TRBV20-1 and TRBJ2-5, with 15 bases lining up with TRBD2. Germline V lookup: CDR1 DFQATT, CDR2 SNEGSKA (reference sequence). The CDR3 contains 16 residues. J gave up 4 bases and V 4 bases, and 7 bases lay outside the gene matches. CDR3: CSATGLAGGKGETQYF. The CDR3 bases are TGCAGTGCTACGGGACTAGCGGGAGGTAAAGGAGAGACCCAGTACTTC.

This clonotype was counted at least ten times. The genes are TRBV18 and TRBJ2-3, with 12 nucleotides matching TRBD2. Trimming at V came to 5 bases and at J to 0 bases, leaving 9 bases not matched to a gene. The germline V gene encodes CDR1 KGHSH and CDR2 LQKENI. The CDR3 spans 18 residues. The CDR3 nucleotides are TGTGCCAGCTCAGCGACGGGACTAGCGGGCCTTAGCACAGATACGCAGTATTTT. Translation gives CASSATGLAGLSTDTQYF.

This clonotype occurred many times. This chain uses TRBV6-6 with TRBJ1-5; a weak D match, TRBD1 (6 bases). Germline V lookup: CDR1 MNHNY, CDR2 SVGAGI (reference sequence). V lost 5 bases and J 6 bases, leaving 17 bases between the germline ends. There are 15 residues in the CDR3. The CDR3, as DNA: TGTGCCAGCAGTATCACAGGGAGAAGCGGTCAGCCCCAGCATTTT. It codes for CASSITGRSGQPQHF.

Note on this clonotype: This likely stems from a read error, as it lies one base from a far larger clone. The chain employs TRBV10-3 and TRBJ2-5; 10 nucleotides match TRBD2. CDR3 length: 13 amino acids. Germline-derived CDR1 and CDR2 are ENHRY and SYGVKD. Germline trimming cut 3 bases from V and 11 bases from J; bases unmatched to any gene: 6. CDR3 DNA sequence: TGTGCCATCAGTGACAATCCGGGACTAGCGCAGTACTTC. As protein: CAISDNPGLAQYF.

This clonotype was seen ten or more times. The rearrangement uses TRBV28 and TRBJ1-2, with D unclear. The CDR3 spans 12 residues. Trimming removed 0 bases from V and 7 bases from J, with 6 bases in between. The germline V gene encodes CDR1 MDHEN and CDR2 SYDVKM. The DNA of the CDR3 is TGTGCCAGCAGTTTATGGGGTGGTGGCTACACCTTC. Translating gives CASSLWGGGYTF.

This clonotype was counted at least ten times. Its ends do not fully match the called genes, so a read error is possible. The V and J genes are TRBV20-1 and TRBJ2-3, with D perhaps matching TRBD1 (5 bases). Germline V gene sequence: CDR1 DFQATT, CDR2 SNEGSKA (reference sequence). The CDR3 spans 15 residues. The DNA for the CDR3 is TGCAGTGCTCGAGATGGGGCAGAGAATCTTAATACGCAGTATTTT. Amino acid sequence: CSARDGAENLNTQYF.

This clonotype has ten or more counts. This chain uses TRBV11-2 with TRBJ2-1; 7 positions match TRBD2. Trimming took 5 bases from V and 0 from J; bases not matched to a gene: 1. This CDR3 comprises 14 residues. CDR1 is SGHAT and CDR2 is FQNNGV in the germline V gene. The CDR3 loop is CASSPSGSYNEQFF. In DNA form, the CDR3 reads TGTGCCAGCAGCCCTAGCGGCTCCTACAATGAGCAGTTCTTC.